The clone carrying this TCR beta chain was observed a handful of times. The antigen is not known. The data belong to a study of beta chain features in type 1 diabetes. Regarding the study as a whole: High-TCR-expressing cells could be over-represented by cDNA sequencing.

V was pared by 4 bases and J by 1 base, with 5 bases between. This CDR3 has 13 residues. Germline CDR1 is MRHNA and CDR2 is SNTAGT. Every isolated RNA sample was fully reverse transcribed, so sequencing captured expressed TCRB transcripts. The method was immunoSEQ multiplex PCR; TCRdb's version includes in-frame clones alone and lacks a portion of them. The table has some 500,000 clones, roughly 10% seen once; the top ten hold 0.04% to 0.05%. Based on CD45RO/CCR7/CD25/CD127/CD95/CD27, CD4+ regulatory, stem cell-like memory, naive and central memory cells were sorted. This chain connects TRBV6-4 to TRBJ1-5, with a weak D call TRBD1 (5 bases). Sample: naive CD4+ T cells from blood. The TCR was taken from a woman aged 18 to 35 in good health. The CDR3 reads CASSGDSNQPQHF. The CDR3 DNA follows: TGTGCCAGCAGTGGGGACAGCAATCAGCCCCAGCATTTT.